This T cell receptor (beta chain) was captured by sequencing in a study of cytomegalovirus exposure and HLA in healthy donors (dated by TCRdb to the late 2010s). In the study overall: An earlier analysis of a few hundred of the donors reported 250 to 300 Gb of sequence data and 117 million unique TCR beta sequences obtained from around 180 million T cells. Donor age, sex, ethnicity and CMV serostatus were compiled alongside the repertoire data. HLA typing covered class I and class II loci at four-digit resolution. Every repertoire in the discovery cohort had been generated on one and the same sequencing platform. The study was designed to test whether signatures of past pathogen exposure could be identified by cataloging public T cell receptors. Four to six DR-DQ haplotypes were handled as single units for association and clustering, since linkage in the cohort was strong. The number of donors typed differed by locus, with 629-630 for A, B, C, DRB1 and DQB1, around 520 for DQA1, approximately 570 for DPA1, and some 440 for DPB1. A later genetic analysis took genome-wide SNP genotypes for about 65% of the roughly 670 donors and used that subset as a discovery cohort. Approximately 310 gigabases of sequencing data and around 87 million unique TCR sequences were included in an early release covering several hundred HLA-typed donors. In the later analysis, no new phenotypic data were used to find candidate immune exposures; instead, reliance was placed on TCR beta sequences and their occurrence across donors. To predict cytomegalovirus infection status, the study brought together high-throughput TCR immunosequencing, statistical association of individual TCRs with disease status, and machine learning. A separate validation cohort of more than 100 different subjects was used in addition to the approximately 610-subject first cohort. A later analysis re-examined previously published TCR beta repertoires from roughly 650 donors and added high-resolution HLA genotyping to investigate patterns of TCR occurrence. An earlier analysis of some 600 of the donors applied high-throughput TCR beta sequencing to assess whether each TCR beta V gene segment acted as functional or pseudogenic. The genetic ancestry cluster associated with self-reported Caucasian donors included 81% of the roughly 400 genotyped donors. The study used immunosequencing to profile the T cell repertoires of hundreds of subjects and linked those repertoires to cytomegalovirus serostatus. Across approximately 400 genotyped donors of the cohort, an average of about 240,000 unique TCR beta nucleotide sequences per donor were sequenced, and roughly 17% of those sequences were non-productive. Overall results and qualifications from the work: Cytomegalovirus status was reported to be diagnosed by the classifier with high specificity and sensitivity in both the original and validation cohorts. A later analysis found that HLA-associated TCR beta chains were more clonally expanded and had lower generation probabilities than equally common non-associated chains. The study gave a list of roughly 150 TCR beta chains associated with cytomegalovirus. When HLA alleles, especially DR and DQ, strongly co-occurred, TCR associations were difficult to assign to individual alleles. The earlier analysis of around 600 of the donors excluded 15 to 20 rarely observed V segments, including chromosome 9 orphons, because counts were too low. Several of the top co-occurrence clusters appeared to be linked to parvovirus B19, influenza, CMV and Epstein-Barr virus, according to a later analysis. A further reported finding was that TCR beta sequences accurately predicted the HLA-A and HLA-B alleles for most subjects in the first cohort. Immune exposure information for the cohort was limited to CMV serostatus. According to the authors, the approach could potentially be generalized to other disease states and immunological phenotypes. At a false discovery rate of 0.05, a later analysis linked about 17,000 TCR beta sequences to specific HLA alleles. Linkage disequilibrium might explain the correlated functional status among segregating V segments, but an unknown experimental factor could not be excluded. In a later genetic analysis, a missense DCLRE1C variant was associated with V-gene and J-gene trimming of TCR beta chains, and the association was replicated in an independent cohort. HLA typing was unavailable for some donors at each locus, so association tests used only the typed subset. In this cohort, only TCR beta chains were sequenced, and detectable features were limited by the absence of alpha or paired-chain data. According to a later analysis, most CMV-associated TCR beta chains appeared to be HLA-restricted, and the HLA associations seemed to be driven largely by CMV exposure. According to a later genetic analysis, donors in an Asian-associated ancestry cluster had fewer N-insertions in productive TCRs than the approximately 670-donor mean. In vitro tests confirmed that a few of the cytomegalovirus-associated TCR beta chains recognize cytomegalovirus antigens. Across donors, most TCR sequences were observed very rarely, whereas some public TCRs were present in many individuals. An earlier analysis of 450 to 750 of the donors showed that most TCR beta V segments appeared in productive rearrangements either about 87% or about 30% of the time, which broadly matched IMGT annotations. In a later analysis, the rate of TCR association differed among HLA loci, with DRB1 alleles having the most associated TCRs and HLA-C alleles having the fewest. A cluster of highly shared sequence variants was judged likely to be a technical artifact of the sequencing pipeline. Roughly uniform sequencing depth across donors was assumed in presence/absence analyses, although this assumption may not hold. Some IMGT-functional V segments, including TRBV6-2 and TRBV6-3, could not be distinguished by the 87-base-pair reads and were therefore excluded.

Inclusive of the bounding cysteine and phenylalanine, the CDR3 is 17 residues long. Left in the record is the CDR3 DNA by itself, 51 bases read in frame from the first base. CDR1 and CDR2 are read off the germline V gene (reference sequence) as LNHDA and SQIVND. The junction shows trimming of 4 bases on V and 1 base on J, plus 16 bases between the germline ends. Library preparation was by the immunoSEQ multiplex PCR assay. A mixture of 60 forward primers for TCR Vbeta segments and 13 reverse primers for TCR Jbeta segments was used in the multiplex PCR. A multiplex PCR assay on genomic DNA amplified the CDR3 region of rearranged TCR beta genes. The amplified TCR beta libraries were sequenced on the Illumina HiSeq System as 87-base-pair reads. The study's processing was this. Across the 670 or so repertoires, a later analysis counted 80 million or so unique TCR beta chains, around 11 million of which were shared by at least two donors. To remove PCR and sequencing errors, raw reads were error-corrected and collapsed into unique sequences using a nearest-neighbor algorithm that merged closely related sequences. Alignment of CDR3 sequences to IMGT reference sequences was used to assign V, D and J gene segments. For a sequence to be retained, a match of at least six nucleotides to both a V gene segment and a J gene segment was required. Rearrangements were classified as productive when the CDR3 lacked stop codons and remained in frame with V and J, and all other rearrangements were classified as non-productive. Following IMGT convention, CDR3 was defined as the stretch from the second conserved V-encoded cysteine to the conserved J-encoded phenylalanine. Sequences without an unambiguous match to a single V gene segment were excluded from the earlier analysis of approximately 560 of the donors. In an earlier analysis of a few hundred of the donors, a V segment was called functional when productive rearrangements were above 56.7%, and segregating when the standard deviation between donors exceeded 5%. A statistical classification framework was built to diagnose cytomegalovirus status from the catalog of TCR beta chain sequences. V and J gene assignment, in a later analysis, came from comparing TCR nucleotide sequences with IMGT/GENE-DB human TR gene sequences. The TCRdist pipeline was used in a later analysis to assign CDR3 sequences and most-parsimonious VDJ recombination scenarios. In a later analysis, each TCR beta chain was defined by its CDR3 amino acid sequence together with its V-gene family, and reads without a unique V-gene family were excluded. To address suspected cross-contamination and a sequencing artifact, a later analysis removed 592 highly shared, low-generation-probability nucleotide sequences. For each public chain, a later analysis derived a clonal expansion index from normalized ranks of inferred template counts within each repertoire. In a later analysis, generation probabilities were computed using a VDJ recombination model fitted to out-of-frame rearrangements, and the results were checked against IGoR. In a later analysis, hypergeometric tests were used to score TCR-TCR, TCR-HLA and TCR-CMV co-occurrence, with a repertoire-size bias correction applied to TCR pairs. False discovery rates were estimated in a later analysis by permuting HLA or CMV assignments 20 times. A later analysis grouped co-occurring TCRs with DBSCAN, adding TCRdist sequence similarity when clustering within HLA-allele-positive subsets. Co-occurrence clustering excluded repertoires with fewer than 30,000 or more than 120,000 public chains, plus five with anomalous nucleotide sharing. What TCRdb holds here is the immuneACCESS table cut down to in-frame rearrangements. Part of the clones is not present; checked against another copy, under half of the missing clones reflect an unresolved V gene, and the others are unexplained. Clone size and the V and J calls come from that table; the DNA yielded D and trimming. The sample includes about 140,000 clones, with approximately 84% observed a single time. Less than 1.5% of the sample comes from the top ten.

Notes on this clone: It lacks a known antigen. No per-base quality is available; no much larger clone lies one base away.

In total, just over 650 healthy bone marrow donors made up the cohort. At the time of sampling, all cohort members were nominally healthy, though unrecorded immune exposures were likely present. The donor tested CMV seropositive and was one of the 289 seropositive cohort members. A peripheral blood sample was collected from each donor, and TCR beta sequencing was performed on peripheral blood mononuclear cells. Genomic DNA was extracted from the blood cell samples with the Qiagen DNeasy Blood Extraction Kit. The material sequenced was PBMCs. The clonotype originates from a man in his thirties or forties in good health and CMV-seropositive. The V and J genes are TRBV19 and TRBJ2-2, with TRBD2 as a weak D call on 5 bases. Here the CDR3 is given as CASSTPPGGQNTGELFF. The DNA is TGTGCCAGTAGTACTCCACCCGGAGGTCAGAACACCGGGGAGCTGTTTTTT.